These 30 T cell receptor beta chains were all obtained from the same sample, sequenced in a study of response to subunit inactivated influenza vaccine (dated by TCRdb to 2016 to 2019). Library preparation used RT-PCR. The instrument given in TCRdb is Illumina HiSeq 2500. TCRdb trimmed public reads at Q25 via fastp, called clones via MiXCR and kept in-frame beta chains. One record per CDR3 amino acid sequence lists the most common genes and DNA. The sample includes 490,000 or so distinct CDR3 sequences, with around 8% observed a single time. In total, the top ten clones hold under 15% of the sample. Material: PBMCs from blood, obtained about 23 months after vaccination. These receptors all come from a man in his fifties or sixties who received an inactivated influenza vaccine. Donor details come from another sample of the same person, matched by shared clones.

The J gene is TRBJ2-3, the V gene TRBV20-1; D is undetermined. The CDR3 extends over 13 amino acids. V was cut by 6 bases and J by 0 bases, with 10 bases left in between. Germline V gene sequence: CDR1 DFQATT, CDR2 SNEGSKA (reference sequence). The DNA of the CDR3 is TGCAGTGCCAAACTGGGAAGCACAGATACGCAGTATTTT. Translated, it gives CSAKLGSTDTQYF.

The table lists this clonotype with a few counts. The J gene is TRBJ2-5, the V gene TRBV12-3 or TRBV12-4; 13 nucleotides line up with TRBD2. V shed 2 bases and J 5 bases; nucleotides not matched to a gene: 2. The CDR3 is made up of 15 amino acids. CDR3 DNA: TGTGCCAGCAGTTTATTACTAGCGGGGGGGGAGACCCAGTACTTC. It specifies CASSLLLAGGETQYF.

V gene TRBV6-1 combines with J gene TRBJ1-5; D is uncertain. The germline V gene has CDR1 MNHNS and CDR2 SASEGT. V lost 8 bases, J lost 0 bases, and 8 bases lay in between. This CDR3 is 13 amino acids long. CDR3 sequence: CASGTNSNQPQHF. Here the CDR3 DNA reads TGTGCCAGCGGAACTAATAGCAATCAGCCCCAGCATTTT.

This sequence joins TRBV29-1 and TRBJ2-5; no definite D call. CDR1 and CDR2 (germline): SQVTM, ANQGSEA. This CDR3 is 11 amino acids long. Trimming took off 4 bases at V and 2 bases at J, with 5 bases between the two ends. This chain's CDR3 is CSVALQETQYF. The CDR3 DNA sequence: TGCAGCGTTGCTTTACAAGAGACCCAGTACTTC.

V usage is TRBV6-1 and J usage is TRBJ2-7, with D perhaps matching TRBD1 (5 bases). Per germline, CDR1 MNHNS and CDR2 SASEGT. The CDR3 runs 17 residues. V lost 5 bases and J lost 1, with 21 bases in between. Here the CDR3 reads CASSPTAMAERSYEQYF. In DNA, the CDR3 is TGTGCCAGCAGTCCGACAGCGATGGCGGAACGTTCCTACGAGCAGTACTTC.

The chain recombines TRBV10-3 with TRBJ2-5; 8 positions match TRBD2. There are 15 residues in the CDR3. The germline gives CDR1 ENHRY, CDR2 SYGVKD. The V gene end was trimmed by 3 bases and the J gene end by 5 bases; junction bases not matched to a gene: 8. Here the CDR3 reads CAISDREGQGETQYF. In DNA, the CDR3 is TGTGCCATCAGTGACCGGGAGGGACAAGGGGAGACCCAGTACTTC.

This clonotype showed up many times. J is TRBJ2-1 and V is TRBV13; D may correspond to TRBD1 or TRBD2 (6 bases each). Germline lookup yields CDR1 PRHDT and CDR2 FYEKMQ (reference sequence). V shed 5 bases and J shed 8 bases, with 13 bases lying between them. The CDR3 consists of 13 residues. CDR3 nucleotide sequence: TGTGCCAGCAGCCCTCCCGGGGGCGATGAGCAGTTCTTC. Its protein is CASSPPGGDEQFF.

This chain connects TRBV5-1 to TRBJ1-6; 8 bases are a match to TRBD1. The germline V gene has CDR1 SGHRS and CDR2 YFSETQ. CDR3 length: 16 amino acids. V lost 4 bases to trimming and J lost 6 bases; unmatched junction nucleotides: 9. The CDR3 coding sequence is TGCGCCAGCAGCGTATGGTGGACAGGGACTAATTCACCCCTCCACTTT. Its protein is CASSVWWTGTNSPLHF. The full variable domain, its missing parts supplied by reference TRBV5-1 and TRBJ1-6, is KAGVTQTPRYLIKTRGQQVTLSCSPISGHRSVSWYQQTPGQGLQFLFEYFSETQRNKGNFPGRFSGRQFSNSRSEMNVSTLELGDSALYLCASSVWWTGTNSPLHFGNGTRLTVT.

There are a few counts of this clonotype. The CDR3 sequence: CASSEQVYQPQHF. The DNA for the CDR3 is TGTGCCAGCAGTGAACAGGTCTATCAGCCCCAGCATTTT. V usage is TRBV2 and J usage is TRBJ1-5; D is unresolved. Germline CDR1 reads SNHLY; CDR2 reads FYNNEI. CDR3 length equals 13 residues. V was clipped by 2 bases and J by 5 bases, with 7 bases between them.

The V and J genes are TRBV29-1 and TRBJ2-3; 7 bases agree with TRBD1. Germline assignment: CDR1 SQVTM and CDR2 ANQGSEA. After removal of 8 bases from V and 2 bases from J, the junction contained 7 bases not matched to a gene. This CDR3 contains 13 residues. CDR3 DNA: TGCAGCACCCGGGACAGCAACACAGATACGCAGTATTTT. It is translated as CSTRDSNTDTQYF.

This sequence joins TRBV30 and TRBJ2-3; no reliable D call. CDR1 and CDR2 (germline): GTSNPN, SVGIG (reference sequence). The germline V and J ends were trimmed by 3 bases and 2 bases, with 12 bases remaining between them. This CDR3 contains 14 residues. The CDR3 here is CAWRGYRDTDTQYF. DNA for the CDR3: TGTGCCTGGAGGGGCTACAGAGACACAGATACGCAGTATTTT.

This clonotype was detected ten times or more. CDR3: CASSPPNARNTGELFF. In DNA, the CDR3 is TGTGCCAGCTCACCACCGAACGCCCGGAACACCGGGGAGCTGTTTTTT. V is TRBV18 and J is TRBJ2-2; D gene uncertain. The CDR3 extends over 16 amino acids. V lost 0 bases and J 1 base, leaving 9 bases between the germline ends. Germline V gene lookup returns CDR1 KGHSH and CDR2 LQKENI.

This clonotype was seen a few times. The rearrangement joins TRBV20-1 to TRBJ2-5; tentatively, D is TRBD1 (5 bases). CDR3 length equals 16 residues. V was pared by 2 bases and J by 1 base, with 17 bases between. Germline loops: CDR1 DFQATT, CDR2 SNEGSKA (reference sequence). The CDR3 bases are TGCAGTGCTAGACCATATTGGGGCCTGGGCCAAGAGACCCAGTACTTC. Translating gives CSARPYWGLGQETQYF.

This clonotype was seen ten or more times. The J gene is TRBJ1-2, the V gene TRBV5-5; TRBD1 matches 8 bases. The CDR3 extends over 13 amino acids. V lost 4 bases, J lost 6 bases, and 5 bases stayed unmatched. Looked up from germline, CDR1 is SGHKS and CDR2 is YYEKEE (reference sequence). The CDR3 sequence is CASSHRTGHGYTF. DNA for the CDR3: TGTGCCAGCAGCCACAGGACAGGGCATGGCTACACCTTC.

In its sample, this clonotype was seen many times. CDR3 in amino acids: CASSQNRQLQETQYF. The CDR3 DNA reads as TGTGCCAGCAGCCAAAACCGACAGCTCCAAGAGACCCAGTACTTC. J is TRBJ2-5 and V is TRBV7-9; D may be TRBD1 (5 bases). Looked up from germline, CDR1 is SEHNR and CDR2 is FQNEAQ (reference sequence). CDR3 length: 15 amino acids. Trimming took 5 bases from V and 1 from J, leaving 14 bases between them.

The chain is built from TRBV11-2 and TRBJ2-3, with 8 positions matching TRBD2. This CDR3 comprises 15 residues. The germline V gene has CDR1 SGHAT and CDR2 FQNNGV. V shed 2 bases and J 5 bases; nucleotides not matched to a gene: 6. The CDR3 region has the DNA TGTGCCAGCAGCTTAAGGGGACTAGTCGGAGATACGCAGTATTTT. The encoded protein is CASSLRGLVGDTQYF.

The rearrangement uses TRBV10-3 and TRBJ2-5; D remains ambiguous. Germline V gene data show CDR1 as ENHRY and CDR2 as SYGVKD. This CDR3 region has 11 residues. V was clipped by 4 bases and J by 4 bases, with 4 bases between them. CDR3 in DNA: TGTGCCATCAGTGCGGCAGAGACCCAGTACTTC. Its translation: CAISAAETQYF.

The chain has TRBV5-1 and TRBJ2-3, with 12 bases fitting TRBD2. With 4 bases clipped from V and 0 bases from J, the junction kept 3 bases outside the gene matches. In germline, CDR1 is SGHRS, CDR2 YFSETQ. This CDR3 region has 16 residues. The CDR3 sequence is CASSTSGGTSTDTQYF. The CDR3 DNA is TGCGCCAGCAGCACTAGCGGGGGGACTAGCACAGATACGCAGTATTTT.

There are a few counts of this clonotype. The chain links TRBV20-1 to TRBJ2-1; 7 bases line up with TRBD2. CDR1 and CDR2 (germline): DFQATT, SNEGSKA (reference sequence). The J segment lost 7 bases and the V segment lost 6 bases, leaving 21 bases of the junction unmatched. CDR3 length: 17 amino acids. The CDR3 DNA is TGCAGTGCCAAGAGGCATGGGCGGGAGCCTCGGAGTAATGAGCAGTTCTTC. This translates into CSAKRHGREPRSNEQFF.

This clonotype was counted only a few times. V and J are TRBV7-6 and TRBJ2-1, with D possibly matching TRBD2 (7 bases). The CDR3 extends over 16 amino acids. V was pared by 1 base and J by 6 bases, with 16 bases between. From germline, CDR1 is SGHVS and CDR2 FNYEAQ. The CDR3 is CASSLEGGGASNEQFF. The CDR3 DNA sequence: TGTGCCAGCAGCTTAGAGGGTGGGGGGGCAAGCAATGAGCAGTTCTTC.

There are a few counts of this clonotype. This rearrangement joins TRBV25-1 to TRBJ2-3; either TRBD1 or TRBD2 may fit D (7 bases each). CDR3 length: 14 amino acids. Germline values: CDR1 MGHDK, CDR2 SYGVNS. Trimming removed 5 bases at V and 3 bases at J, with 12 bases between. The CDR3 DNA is TGTGCCAGCAGTAATCAGGGGGGGACAGATACGCAGTATTTT. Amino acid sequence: CASSNQGGTDTQYF.

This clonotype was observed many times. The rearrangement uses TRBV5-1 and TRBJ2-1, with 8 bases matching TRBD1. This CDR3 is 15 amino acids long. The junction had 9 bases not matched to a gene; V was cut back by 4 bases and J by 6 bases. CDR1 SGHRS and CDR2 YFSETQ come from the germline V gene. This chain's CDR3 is CASSVGDRPINEQFF. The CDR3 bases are TGCGCCAGCAGCGTTGGGGACAGGCCGATCAATGAGCAGTTCTTC.

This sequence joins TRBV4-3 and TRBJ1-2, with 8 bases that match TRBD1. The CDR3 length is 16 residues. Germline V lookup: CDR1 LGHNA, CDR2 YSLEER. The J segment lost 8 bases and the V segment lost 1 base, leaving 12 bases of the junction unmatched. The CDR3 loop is CASSQGGGQGIWGYTF. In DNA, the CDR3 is TGCGCCAGCAGCCAAGGGGGCGGACAGGGAATATGGGGCTACACCTTC.

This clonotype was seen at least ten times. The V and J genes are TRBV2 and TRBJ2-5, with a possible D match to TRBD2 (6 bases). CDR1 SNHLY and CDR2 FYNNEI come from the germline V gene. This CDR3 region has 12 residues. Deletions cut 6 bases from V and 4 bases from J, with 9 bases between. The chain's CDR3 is CASSPGLETQYF. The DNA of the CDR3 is TGTGCCAGCAGCCCGGGACTAGAGACCCAGTACTTC.

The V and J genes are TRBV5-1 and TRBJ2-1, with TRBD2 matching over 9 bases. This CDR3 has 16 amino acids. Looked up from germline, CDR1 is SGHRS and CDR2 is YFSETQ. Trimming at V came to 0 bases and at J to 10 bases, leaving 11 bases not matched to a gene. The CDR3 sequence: CASSLDIGGRAGEQFF. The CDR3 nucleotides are TGCGCCAGCAGCTTGGACATCGGCGGGAGGGCCGGGGAGCAGTTCTTC.

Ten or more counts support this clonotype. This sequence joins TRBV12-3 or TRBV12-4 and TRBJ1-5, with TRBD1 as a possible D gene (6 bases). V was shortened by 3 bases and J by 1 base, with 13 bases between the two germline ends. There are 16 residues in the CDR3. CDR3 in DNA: TGTGCCAGCAGTTTTTCAGGGGTCGGAAGCAATCAGCCCCAGCATTTT. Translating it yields CASSFSGVGSNQPQHF.

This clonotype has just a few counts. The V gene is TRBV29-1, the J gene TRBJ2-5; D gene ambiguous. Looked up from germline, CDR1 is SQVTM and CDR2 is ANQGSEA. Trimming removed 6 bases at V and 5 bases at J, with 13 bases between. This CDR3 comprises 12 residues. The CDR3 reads CSVLRADETQYF. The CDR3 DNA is TGCAGCGTGCTCCGGGCCGACGAGACCCAGTACTTC.

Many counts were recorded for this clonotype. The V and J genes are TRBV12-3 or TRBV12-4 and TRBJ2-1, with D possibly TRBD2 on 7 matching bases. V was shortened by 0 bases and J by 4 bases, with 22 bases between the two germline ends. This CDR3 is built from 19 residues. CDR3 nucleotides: TGTGCCAGCAGTTTAGCACGGGCAGTCCGGGGGGCCGCTTACAATGAGCAGTTCTTC. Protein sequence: CASSLARAVRGAAYNEQFF.

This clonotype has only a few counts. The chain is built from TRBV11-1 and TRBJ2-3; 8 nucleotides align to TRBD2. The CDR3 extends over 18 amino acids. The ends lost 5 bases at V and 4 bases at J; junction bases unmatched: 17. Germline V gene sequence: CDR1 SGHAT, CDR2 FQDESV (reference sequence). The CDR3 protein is CASSPLEGIRGGADTQYF. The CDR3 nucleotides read TGTGCCAGCAGCCCTCTAGAGGGAATACGGGGGGGCGCAGATACGCAGTATTTT.

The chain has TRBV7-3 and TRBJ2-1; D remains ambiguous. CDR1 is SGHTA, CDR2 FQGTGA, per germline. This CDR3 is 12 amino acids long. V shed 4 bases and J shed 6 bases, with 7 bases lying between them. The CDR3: CASSSNPNEQFF. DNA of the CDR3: TGTGCCAGCAGCTCCAACCCCAATGAGCAGTTCTTC.